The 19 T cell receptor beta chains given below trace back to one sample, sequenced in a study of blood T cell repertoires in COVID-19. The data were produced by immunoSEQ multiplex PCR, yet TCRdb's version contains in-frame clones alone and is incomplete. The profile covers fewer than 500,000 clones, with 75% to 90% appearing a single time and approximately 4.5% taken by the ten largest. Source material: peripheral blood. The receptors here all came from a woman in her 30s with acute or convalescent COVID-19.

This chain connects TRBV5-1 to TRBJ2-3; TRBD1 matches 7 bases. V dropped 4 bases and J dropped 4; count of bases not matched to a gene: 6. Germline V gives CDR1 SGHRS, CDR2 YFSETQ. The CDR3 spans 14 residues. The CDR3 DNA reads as TGCGCCAGCAGCCCCCGGACAGGACCAGATACGCAGTATTTT. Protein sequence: CASSPRTGPDTQYF.

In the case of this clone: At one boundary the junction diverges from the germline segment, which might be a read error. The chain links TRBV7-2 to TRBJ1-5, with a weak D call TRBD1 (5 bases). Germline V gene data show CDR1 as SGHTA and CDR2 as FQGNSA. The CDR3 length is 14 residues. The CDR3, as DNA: TGTGCCAGCAACTTAGTAGGGGTCGGTCAGCCCCAGCATTTT. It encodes CASNLVGVGQPQHF.

This CDR3 is CASSSTPWEVIETQYF. DNA for the CDR3: TGCGCCAGCAGCTCGACCCCCTGGGAGGTTATAGAGACCCAGTACTTC. V usage is TRBV5-1 and J usage is TRBJ2-5, with D possibly being TRBD2 (6 bases). Germline CDR1 SGHRS, CDR2 YFSETQ. The CDR3 spans 16 residues. Trimming cost V 3 bases and J 4 bases, with 19 bases left between them.

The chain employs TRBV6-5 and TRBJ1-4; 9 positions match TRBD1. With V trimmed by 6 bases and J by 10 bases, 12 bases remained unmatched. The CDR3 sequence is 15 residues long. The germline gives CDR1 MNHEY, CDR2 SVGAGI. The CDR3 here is CASRTTGTGSGKLFF. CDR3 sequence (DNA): TGTGCCAGCAGGACCACCGGGACAGGGTCGGGAAAACTGTTTTTT.

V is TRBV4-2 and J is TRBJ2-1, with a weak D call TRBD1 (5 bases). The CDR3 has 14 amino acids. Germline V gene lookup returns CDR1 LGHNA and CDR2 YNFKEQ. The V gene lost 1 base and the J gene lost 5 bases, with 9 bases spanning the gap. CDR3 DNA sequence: TGTGCCAGCAGCCAAGGGGAAGGGGACAATGAGCAGTTCTTC. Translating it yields CASSQGEGDNEQFF.

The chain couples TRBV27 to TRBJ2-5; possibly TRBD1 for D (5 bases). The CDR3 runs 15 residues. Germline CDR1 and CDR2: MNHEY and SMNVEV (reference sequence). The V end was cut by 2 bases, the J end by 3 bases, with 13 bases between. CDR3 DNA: TGTGCCAGCAGTTTAAGGAGACAGATGGAAGAGACCCAGTACTTC. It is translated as CASSLRRQMEETQYF.

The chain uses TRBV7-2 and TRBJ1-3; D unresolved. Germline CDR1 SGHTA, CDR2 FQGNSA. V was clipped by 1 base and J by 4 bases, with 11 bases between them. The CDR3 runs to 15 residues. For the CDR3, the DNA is TGTGCCAGCAGCTTAGACGGTGCGGGAGGAAACACCATATATTTT. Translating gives CASSLDGAGGNTIYF.

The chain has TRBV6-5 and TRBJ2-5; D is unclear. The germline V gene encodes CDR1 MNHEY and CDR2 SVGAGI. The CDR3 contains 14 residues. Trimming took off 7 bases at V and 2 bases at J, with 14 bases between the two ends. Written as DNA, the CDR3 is TGTGCCAGCACACCCCATCGAGAACAAGAGACCCAGTACTTC. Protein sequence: CASTPHREQETQYF.

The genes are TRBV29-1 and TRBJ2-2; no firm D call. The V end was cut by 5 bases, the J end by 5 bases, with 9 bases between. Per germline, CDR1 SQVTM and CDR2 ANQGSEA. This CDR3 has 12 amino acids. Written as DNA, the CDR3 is TGCAGCGTTTATGGTAGTACCGGGGAGCTGTTTTTT. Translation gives CSVYGSTGELFF.

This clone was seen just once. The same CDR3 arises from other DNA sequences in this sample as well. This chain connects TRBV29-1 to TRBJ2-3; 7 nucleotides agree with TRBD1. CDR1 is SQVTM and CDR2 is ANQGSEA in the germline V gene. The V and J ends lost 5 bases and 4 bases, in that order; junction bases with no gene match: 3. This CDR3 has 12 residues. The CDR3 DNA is TGCAGCGTTACACAGGGGTCAGATACGCAGTATTTT. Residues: CSVTQGSDTQYF.

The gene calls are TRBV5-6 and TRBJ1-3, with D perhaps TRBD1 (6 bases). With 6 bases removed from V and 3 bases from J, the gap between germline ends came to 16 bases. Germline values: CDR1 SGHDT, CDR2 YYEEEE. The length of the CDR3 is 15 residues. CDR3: CASTLDQGNGNTIYF. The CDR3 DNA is TGTGCCAGCACCTTAGATCAGGGGAATGGAAACACCATATATTTT.

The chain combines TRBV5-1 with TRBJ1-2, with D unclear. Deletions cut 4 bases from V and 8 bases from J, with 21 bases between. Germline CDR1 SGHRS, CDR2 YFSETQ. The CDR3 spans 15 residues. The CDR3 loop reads CASSIIGRAAEGYTF. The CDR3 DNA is TGCGCCAGCAGCATTATCGGGAGGGCGGCGGAAGGCTACACCTTC.

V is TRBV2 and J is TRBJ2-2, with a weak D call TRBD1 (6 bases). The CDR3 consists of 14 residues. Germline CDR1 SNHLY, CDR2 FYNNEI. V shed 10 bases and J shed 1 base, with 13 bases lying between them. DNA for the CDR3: TGTGCCACGGCAGGGGATAAGAACACCGGGGAGCTGTTTTTT. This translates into CATAGDKNTGELFF. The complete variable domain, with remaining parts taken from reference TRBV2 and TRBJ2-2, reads EPEVTQTPSHQVTQMGQEVILRCVPISNHLYFYWYRQILGQKVEFLVSFYNNEISEKSEIFDDQFSVERPDGSNFTLKIRSTKLEDSAMYFCATAGDKNTGELFFGEGSRLTVL.

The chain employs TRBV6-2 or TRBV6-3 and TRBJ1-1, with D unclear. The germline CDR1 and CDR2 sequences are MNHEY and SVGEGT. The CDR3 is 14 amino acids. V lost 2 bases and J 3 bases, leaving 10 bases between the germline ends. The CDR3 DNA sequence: TGTGCCAGCAGTTACGAGGGCGTCTACACTGAAGCTTTCTTT. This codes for CASSYEGVYTEAFF.

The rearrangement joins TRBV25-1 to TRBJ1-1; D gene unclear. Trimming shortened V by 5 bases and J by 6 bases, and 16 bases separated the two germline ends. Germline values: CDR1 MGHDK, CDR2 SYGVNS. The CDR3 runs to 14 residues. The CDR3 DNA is TGTGCCAGCAGTTTTGGAGGGCTGGCGGCTGAAGCTTTCTTT. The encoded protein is CASSFGGLAAEAFF.

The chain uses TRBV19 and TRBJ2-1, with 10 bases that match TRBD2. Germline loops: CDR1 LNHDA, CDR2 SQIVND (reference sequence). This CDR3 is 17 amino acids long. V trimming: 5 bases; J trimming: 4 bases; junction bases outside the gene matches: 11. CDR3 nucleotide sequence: TGTGCCAGTAGTGCAGGCCACCTAGCGGGGGTTTACAATGAGCAGTTCTTC. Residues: CASSAGHLAGVYNEQFF.

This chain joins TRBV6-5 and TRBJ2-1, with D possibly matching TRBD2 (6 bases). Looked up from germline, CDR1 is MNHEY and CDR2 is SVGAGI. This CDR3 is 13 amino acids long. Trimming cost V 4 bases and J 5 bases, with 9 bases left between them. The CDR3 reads CASSSRGDNEQFF. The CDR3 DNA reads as TGTGCCAGCAGTTCCCGCGGGGACAATGAGCAGTTCTTC.

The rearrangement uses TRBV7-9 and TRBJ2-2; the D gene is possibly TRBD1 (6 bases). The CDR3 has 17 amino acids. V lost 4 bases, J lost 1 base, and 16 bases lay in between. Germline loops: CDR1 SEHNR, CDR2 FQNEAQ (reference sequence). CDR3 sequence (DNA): TGTGCCAGCAGCTCAGGGAACAAGGGACAGAACACCGGGGAGCTGTTTTTT. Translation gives CASSSGNKGQNTGELFF.

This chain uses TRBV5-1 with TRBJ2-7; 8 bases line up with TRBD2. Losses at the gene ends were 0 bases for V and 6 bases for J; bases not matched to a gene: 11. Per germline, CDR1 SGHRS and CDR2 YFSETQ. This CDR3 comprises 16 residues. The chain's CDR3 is CASSLVGLAGGREQYF. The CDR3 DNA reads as TGCGCCAGCAGCTTGGTGGGCCTGGCGGGGGGTCGCGAGCAGTACTTC.